The next 24 T cell receptor beta chains were all read from a single sample in a study of prognosis after radiotherapy for stage I lung cancer. Two-round multiplex PCR amplified TCR beta CDR3 from genomic DNA. First-round PCR employed TRBV- and TRBJ-specific primers for each gene. In TCRdb, the multiplex PCR reads were re-called with MiXCR into one record per CDR3 protein. Among some 38,000 distinct CDR3 sequences listed, roughly 24% were seen once. The material was PBMCs, obtained before or after stereotactic body radiation therapy (not recorded which). These receptors were collected from a donor of 50 years or more with non-small cell lung cancer.

This clonotype was detected a few times. Since a much larger clone is just one base distant, this may be a read error. The CDR3 here is CASSPYTGQLFF. The CDR3 DNA is TGTGCCAGCAGCCCCTACACCGGGCAGCTGTTTTTT. The genes are TRBV6-1 and TRBJ2-2, with D unresolved. The CDR3 is made up of 12 amino acids. The germline CDR1 and CDR2 sequences are MNHNS and SASEGT.

With regard to this clonotype: Given a much more abundant clone one base away, this may be a read error. The gene calls are TRBV7-9 and TRBJ2-1; D call uncertain. The V gene lost 1 base and the J gene lost 1 base, with 17 bases spanning the gap. The CDR3 totals 18 residues. CDR1 is SEHNR and CDR2 is FQNEAQ in the germline V gene (reference sequence). CDR3 coding DNA: TGTGCCAGCAGCTTAGTGGTACCGACATGGCCATCCTACAATGAGCAGTTCTTC. Translation: CASSLVVPTWPSYNEQFF.

On this clonotype: A much larger clone is a single base away; this may be a read error. V and J are TRBV19 and TRBJ1-4; D unclear. The germline gives CDR1 LNHDA, CDR2 SQIVND (reference sequence). The CDR3 runs to 13 residues. V lost 7 bases to trimming and J lost 8 bases, with 14 bases between them. DNA of the CDR3: TGTGCCAGTATGTTCGAGACGGGAGAAAAACTGTTTTTT. Translation: CASMFETGEKLFF.

Concerning this clonotype itself: It may be a read error: a sequence one base away is much more abundant. This sequence joins TRBV30 and TRBJ1-1, with a possible D match to TRBD1 (6 bases). Looked up from germline, CDR1 is GTSNPN and CDR2 is SVGIG (reference sequence). Trimming pared 3 bases from V and 1 base from J, leaving 9 bases between. CDR3 length equals 13 residues. CDR3 protein: CAWRDSGNTEAFF. CDR3 sequence (DNA): TGTGCCTGGAGGGACAGTGGGAACACTGAAGCTTTCTTT.

This clonotype has ten or more counts. The DNA of the CDR3 is TGTGCCAGCAGTTTCACAGGGAACGTGGAGACCCAGTACTTC. This translates into CASSFTGNVETQYF. The chain links TRBV27 to TRBJ2-5, with D tentatively TRBD1 (6 bases). The germline CDR1 and CDR2 sequences are MNHEY and SMNVEV (reference sequence). Trimming took off 3 bases at V and 5 bases at J, with 13 bases between the two ends. This CDR3 has 14 residues.

This clonotype has ten or more counts. The chain recombines TRBV13 with TRBJ2-3; no definite D call. This CDR3 spans 16 amino acids. Germline V gene data show CDR1 as PRHDT and CDR2 as FYEKMQ (reference sequence). V was clipped by 5 bases and J by 2 bases, with 17 bases between them. The CDR3 loop reads CASSPMTRPHTDTQYF. The CDR3 DNA reads TGTGCCAGCAGCCCGATGACCCGTCCTCACACAGATACGCAGTATTTT.

Details on this clonotype: Possible read error: a much larger clone is one base away. The genes are TRBV18 and TRBJ2-1, with TRBD2 identical over 7 bases. Per the germline V gene, CDR1 is KGHSH and CDR2 is LQKENI. Trimming removed 1 base from V and 1 base from J; junction bases left unmatched: 4. The CDR3 is 16 amino acids. As DNA, the CDR3 is TGTGCCAGCTCACCACGGTATAGCGGGTCCTACAATGAGCAGTTCTTC. Translation: CASSPRYSGSYNEQFF.

This clonotype has ten or more counts. V gene TRBV10-3 combines with J gene TRBJ1-1; the D gene is possibly TRBD1 (6 bases). Germline assignment: CDR1 ENHRY and CDR2 SYGVKD. The CDR3 extends over 13 amino acids. V shed 6 bases and J shed 4 bases, with 12 bases lying between them. CDR3 residues: CAISQGKGTEAFF. The CDR3 bases are TGTGCCATCAGCCAGGGGAAGGGCACTGAAGCTTTCTTT.

This clonotype was observed at least ten times. The chain combines TRBV28 with TRBJ1-5, with D possibly being TRBD1 (5 bases). V lost 3 bases to trimming and J lost 3 bases, with 9 bases between them. Germline values: CDR1 MDHEN, CDR2 SYDVKM. The length of the CDR3 is 14 residues. In DNA form, the CDR3 reads TGTGCCAGCAGTTTCGGGGCCCTCAATCAGCCCCAGCATTTT. Translating it yields CASSFGALNQPQHF.

In this sample, this clonotype turned up many times. The rearrangement joins TRBV27 to TRBJ1-6; 8 nucleotides match TRBD1. From germline, CDR1 is MNHEY and CDR2 SMNVEV (reference sequence). The CDR3 loop spans 12 amino acids. V dropped 8 bases and J dropped 8; count of bases not matched to a gene: 2. The CDR3, as DNA: TGTGCCAGCGGGACAGGATATTCACCCCTCCACTTT. Its translation: CASGTGYSPLHF.

Ten or more counts support this clonotype. V is TRBV20-1 and J is TRBJ2-3, with D perhaps TRBD2 (7 bases). The CDR3 loop spans 14 amino acids. Germline-derived CDR1 and CDR2 are DFQATT and SNEGSKA (reference sequence). Trimming pared 7 bases from V and 2 bases from J, leaving 16 bases between. CDR3: CSGSGGAATDTQYF. CDR3 sequence (DNA): TGCAGTGGAAGTGGGGGGGCGGCCACAGATACGCAGTATTTT.

This clonotype has ten or more counts. The chain carries TRBV4-2 and TRBJ2-6; D is possibly TRBD1 (5 bases). The CDR3 has 16 residues. The germline V gene encodes CDR1 LGHNA and CDR2 YNFKEQ. V was shortened by 1 base and J by 0 bases, with 7 bases between the two germline ends. In nucleotides, the CDR3 is TGTGCCAGCAGCCAAGGACAGTCCTCTGGGGCCAACGTCCTGACTTTC. This translates into CASSQGQSSGANVLTF.

The CDR3 loop is CATSRRLVKEQYF. Written as DNA, the CDR3 is TGTGCCACCAGCAGGAGGCTAGTTAAGGAGCAGTACTTC. This chain uses TRBV15 with TRBJ2-7, with D uncertain. V dropped 3 bases and J dropped 7 bases, with 13 bases sitting between them. The CDR3 consists of 13 residues. Germline V gives CDR1 LNHNV, CDR2 YYDKDF (reference sequence).

There are many counts of this clonotype. The chain couples TRBV11-2 to TRBJ2-6; no reliable D call. The CDR3 spans 15 residues. Trimming shortened V by 4 bases and J by 0 bases, and 7 bases separated the two germline ends. CDR1 is SGHAT, CDR2 FQNNGV, per germline. The CDR3 region has the DNA TGTGCCAGCAGCTCTCAGAGCTCTGGGGCCAACGTCCTGACTTTC. Amino acid sequence: CASSSQSSGANVLTF.

By share of the sample, this clonotype is medium-sized. The chain uses TRBV7-8 and TRBJ2-2, with TRBD1 matching 7 bases. V shed 4 bases, J shed 1 base, and the junction held 6 bases outside the gene matches. The CDR3 totals 16 residues. Per germline, CDR1 SGHVS and CDR2 FQNEAQ. The DNA of the CDR3 is TGTGCCAGCAGCTCCTCAGGACAGGAGAACACCGGGGAGCTGTTTTTT. Translated, it gives CASSSSGQENTGELFF.

This clonotype ranks as medium-sized. V gene TRBV10-3 combines with J gene TRBJ2-1, with D maybe TRBD2 (5 bases). Germline V gives CDR1 ENHRY, CDR2 SYGVKD. The CDR3 extends over 16 amino acids. V lost 2 bases, J lost 5 bases, and 16 bases lay in between. This CDR3 is CAISESGWGEHNEQFF. CDR3 DNA sequence: TGTGCCATCAGTGAGAGTGGTTGGGGAGAACACAATGAGCAGTTCTTC.

Notes on this clonotype: It is likely a read error: a sequence one base away is far more abundant. The chain recombines TRBV6-5 with TRBJ2-7; perhaps TRBD2 as D (6 bases). V was pared by 4 bases and J by 7 bases, with 8 bases between. Germline CDR1 reads MNHEY; CDR2 reads SVGAGI. CDR3 length equals 11 residues. CDR3 nucleotides: TGTGCCAGCAGTTCGCGGGGTGAGCAGTACTTC. Its protein is CASSSRGEQYF.

This clonotype was counted many times. The chain combines TRBV7-3 with TRBJ2-7; maybe TRBD1 (5 bases). The CDR3 runs 13 residues. Trimming left V 2 bases short and J 4 bases short, with 9 bases between. CDR1 SGHTA and CDR2 FQGTGA come from the germline V gene. CDR3 nucleotide sequence: TGTGCCAGCAGCTTATATAAGGGGTACGAGCAGTACTTC. Its translation is CASSLYKGYEQYF.

This clonotype has at least ten counts. The genes are TRBV2 and TRBJ1-1; the D is unclear. The germline V gene encodes CDR1 SNHLY and CDR2 FYNNEI. This CDR3 is 14 amino acids long. The V end lost 7 bases, the J end lost 3 bases, and 15 bases lay between the germline ends. CDR3 coding DNA: TGTGCCAGCACTAGTCCCTCCGGGGACACTGAAGCTTTCTTT. Amino acid sequence: CASTSPSGDTEAFF.

This clonotype was detected a few times. The rearrangement joins TRBV5-4 to TRBJ1-1; D might be TRBD1 (6 bases). V gave up 5 bases and J gave up 4 bases, with 15 bases separating them. The CDR3 loop spans 14 amino acids. Germline loops: CDR1 SGHNT, CDR2 YYREEE (reference sequence). CDR3 DNA sequence: TGTGCCAGCAGTTGGGACACCGGCAGCACTGAAGCTTTCTTT. Translation gives CASSWDTGSTEAFF.

This clonotype was seen at least ten times. The chain carries TRBV19 and TRBJ1-2, with TRBD1 as a possible D gene (6 bases). Trimming removed 3 bases at V and 6 bases at J, with 11 bases between. This CDR3 contains 13 residues. In germline, CDR1 is LNHDA, CDR2 SQIVND (reference sequence). In DNA form, the CDR3 reads TGTGCCAGTAGTATTTTGGCAGGGGATGGCTACACCTTC. This codes for CASSILAGDGYTF.

This clonotype was seen at least ten times. The CDR3 is CASSEWTGRSEKLFF. CDR3 DNA: TGTGCCAGCAGTGAATGGACAGGGAGAAGTGAAAAACTGTTTTTT. The rearrangement uses TRBV6-1 and TRBJ1-4; 8 nucleotides agree with TRBD1. Germline V lookup: CDR1 MNHNS, CDR2 SASEGT. The junction had 6 bases not matched to a gene; V was cut back by 2 bases and J by 7 bases. CDR3 length equals 15 residues.

In its sample, this clonotype was seen many times. The chain is built from TRBV29-1 and TRBJ2-1; 9 bases match TRBD2. The CDR3 has 15 amino acids. CDR1 and CDR2 (germline): SQVTM, ANQGSEA. V shed 7 bases, J shed 8 bases, and the junction held 15 bases outside the gene matches. In DNA form, the CDR3 reads TGCAGCGCCCAAAGGGCTAGCGGGACGGGCCATGAGCAGTTCTTC. Encoded protein: CSAQRASGTGHEQFF.

This clonotype was seen many times. V and J are TRBV6-2 or TRBV6-3 and TRBJ2-3; D possibly matches TRBD1 or TRBD2 (6 bases each). The germline CDR1 and CDR2 sequences are MNHEY and SVGEGT. V lost 0 bases and J lost 1, with 8 bases in between. The CDR3 extends over 15 amino acids. CDR3 coding DNA: TGTGCCAGCAGTTACTCGGAGGGGGGCACAGATACGCAGTATTTT. Translation: CASSYSEGGTDTQYF.